Presented here are 6 T cell receptor beta chains from one specimen sequenced in a study of CD8 T cells in ankylosing spondylitis. Study-wide results and limits: Typical of ankylosing spondylitis blood, it appeared, was a TCR beta motif of eight highly homologous variants.

These receptors lack a known antigen. TCRdb used MiXCR to reprocess the 5' RACE reads, holding one entry per CDR3 protein. This sample has more than 650,000 distinct CDR3 sequences, with about 12% found just once. Sequencing was carried out using blood, either unsorted or a sorted T cell fraction (not recorded which). The receptors were sampled from a male donor with ankylosing spondylitis.

The chain combines TRBV5-1 with TRBJ2-5; tentative D call: TRBD1 (5 bases). The V end was cut by 0 bases, the J end by 1 base, with 7 bases between. Germline values: CDR1 SGHRS, CDR2 YFSETQ. The CDR3 is 14 amino acids. The CDR3 spells CASSLEGSQETQYF. In DNA, the CDR3 is TGCGCCAGCAGCTTGGAGGGGTCCCAAGAGACCCAGTACTTC.

This clonotype showed up just a few times. This chain joins TRBV30 and TRBJ1-1, with TRBD1 as a possible D gene (5 bases). The CDR3 sequence is 13 residues long. Germline lookup yields CDR1 GTSNPN and CDR2 SVGIG (reference sequence). Trimming shortened V by 0 bases and J by 4 bases, and 9 bases separated the two germline ends. The CDR3 DNA reads as TGTGCCTGGAGTGTACGGGGGACCACTGAAGCTTTCTTT. This sequence encodes CAWSVRGTTEAFF.

This CDR3 reads CSVEVRTGGNGYTF. The CDR3 DNA reads TGCAGCGTTGAAGTTAGGACAGGGGGCAATGGCTACACCTTC. This chain links TRBV29-1 with TRBJ1-2; the match to TRBD1 covers 11 bases. Germline V CDR1 and CDR2: SQVTM, ANQGSEA. This CDR3 is 14 amino acids long. J lost 6 bases, V lost 1 base, and 4 bases had no gene match.

This clonotype was counted only a few times. V usage is TRBV29-1 and J usage is TRBJ2-7; D is undetermined. CDR3 size: 14 residues. Germline V CDR1 and CDR2: SQVTM, ANQGSEA. V was shortened by 4 bases and J by 3 bases, with 16 bases between the two germline ends. This chain's CDR3 is CSVGLWRQNYEQYF. The DNA for the CDR3 is TGCAGCGTTGGACTTTGGCGGCAGAACTACGAGCAGTACTTC.

Concerning this clonotype itself: A much larger clone lies a single base off, so this may be a read error. The rearrangement joins TRBV5-5 to TRBJ2-3, with 8 bases identical to TRBD2. This CDR3 contains 14 residues. Germline V gene data show CDR1 as SGHKS and CDR2 as YYEKEE (reference sequence). This CDR3 is CASGFPGGGKGQYF. The CDR3 bases are TGTGCCAGCGGCTTCCCGGGAGGGGGAAAGGGGCAGTATTTT.

This chain joins TRBV28 and TRBJ2-5; TRBD1 matches at 8 bases. The CDR3 is made up of 14 amino acids. CDR1 is MDHEN and CDR2 is SYDVKM in the germline V gene. With V trimmed by 5 bases and J by 4 bases, 6 bases remained unmatched. The CDR3 coding sequence is TGTGCCAGCAGTCCCTTAGACAGGGGAGAGACCCAGTACTTC. This translates into CASSPLDRGETQYF.